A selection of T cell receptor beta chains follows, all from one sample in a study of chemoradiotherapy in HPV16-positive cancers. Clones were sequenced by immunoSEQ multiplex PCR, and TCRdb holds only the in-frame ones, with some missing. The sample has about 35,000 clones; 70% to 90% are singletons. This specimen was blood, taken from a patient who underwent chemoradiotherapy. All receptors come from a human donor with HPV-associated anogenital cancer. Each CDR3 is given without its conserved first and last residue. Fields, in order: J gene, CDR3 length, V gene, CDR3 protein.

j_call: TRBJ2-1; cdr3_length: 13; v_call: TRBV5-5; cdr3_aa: ASSARDIGPNEQF
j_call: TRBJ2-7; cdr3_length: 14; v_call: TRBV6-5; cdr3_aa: ASSYPTAGACYEQY
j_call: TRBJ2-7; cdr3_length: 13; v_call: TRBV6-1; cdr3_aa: ASSLHRDRSYEQY
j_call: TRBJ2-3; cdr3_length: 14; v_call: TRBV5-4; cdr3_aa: ASSFGVPRSTDTQY
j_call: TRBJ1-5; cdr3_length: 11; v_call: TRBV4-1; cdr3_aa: ASSRDIYQPQH
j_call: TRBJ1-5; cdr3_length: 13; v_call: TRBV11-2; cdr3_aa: ASSWGTGEAQPQH
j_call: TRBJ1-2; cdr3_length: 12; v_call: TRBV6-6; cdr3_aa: ASSYSQDSGGYT
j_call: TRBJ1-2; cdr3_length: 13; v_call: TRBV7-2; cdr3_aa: ASSLHAGQTYGYT
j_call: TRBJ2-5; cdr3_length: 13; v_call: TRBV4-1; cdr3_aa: ASSQDPGLDETQY
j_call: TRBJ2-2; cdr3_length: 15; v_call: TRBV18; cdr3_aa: ASSPNAGRPLTGELF
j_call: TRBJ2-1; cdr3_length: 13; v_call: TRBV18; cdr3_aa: ASSSDSSSYNEQF
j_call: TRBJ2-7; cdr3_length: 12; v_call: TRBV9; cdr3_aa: ASSPLREPHEQY
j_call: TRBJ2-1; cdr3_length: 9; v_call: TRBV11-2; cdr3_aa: ASSLDQWQF
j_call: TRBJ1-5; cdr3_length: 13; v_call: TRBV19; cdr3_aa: ASSQQSRRDQPQH
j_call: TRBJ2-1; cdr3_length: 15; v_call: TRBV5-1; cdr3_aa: ASRAPGLAGGPGEQF
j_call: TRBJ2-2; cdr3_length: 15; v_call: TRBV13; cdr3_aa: ASSLTGWRRNTGELF
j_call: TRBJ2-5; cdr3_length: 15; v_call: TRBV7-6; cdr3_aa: ASSFNHPGQGAETQY
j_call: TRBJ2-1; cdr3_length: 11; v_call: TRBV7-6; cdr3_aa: ASSLDRYNEQF
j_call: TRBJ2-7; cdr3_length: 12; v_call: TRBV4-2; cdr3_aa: ASSQDLVGVEQY
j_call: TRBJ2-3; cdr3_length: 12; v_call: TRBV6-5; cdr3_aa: ASKTSGGTDTQY
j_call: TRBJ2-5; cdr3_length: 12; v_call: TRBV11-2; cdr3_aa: ASSSTGGVKTQY
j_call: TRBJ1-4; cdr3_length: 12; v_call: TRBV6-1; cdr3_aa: ASSLTGGDEKLF
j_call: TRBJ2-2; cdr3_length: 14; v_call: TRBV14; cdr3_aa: ASSQVGGSNTGELF
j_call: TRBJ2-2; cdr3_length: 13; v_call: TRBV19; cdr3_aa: ASRVAGGPTGELF
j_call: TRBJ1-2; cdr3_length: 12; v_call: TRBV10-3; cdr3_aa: AISEGTGYYGYT
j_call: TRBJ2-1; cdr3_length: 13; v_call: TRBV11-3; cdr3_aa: ASSWAGGPHNEQF
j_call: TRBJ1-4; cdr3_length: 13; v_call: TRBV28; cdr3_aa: ASTTPGEVTEKLF
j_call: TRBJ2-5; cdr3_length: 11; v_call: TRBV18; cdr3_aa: ASSPSGQETQY
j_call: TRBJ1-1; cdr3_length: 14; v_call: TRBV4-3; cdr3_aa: ASSQVEGAGNTEAF
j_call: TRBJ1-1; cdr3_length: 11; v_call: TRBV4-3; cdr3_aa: ASSSRADTEAF
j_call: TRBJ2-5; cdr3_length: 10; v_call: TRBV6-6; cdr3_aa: ASSYGRETQY
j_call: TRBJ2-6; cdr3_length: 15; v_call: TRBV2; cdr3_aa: ASRTRQGYSGANVLT
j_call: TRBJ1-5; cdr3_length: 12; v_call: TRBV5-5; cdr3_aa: ASSLEAGGVPQH
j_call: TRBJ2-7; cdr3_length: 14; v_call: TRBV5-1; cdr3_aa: ASSVGDREVPYEQY
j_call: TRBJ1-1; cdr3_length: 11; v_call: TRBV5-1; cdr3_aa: ASSLSRDRVAF
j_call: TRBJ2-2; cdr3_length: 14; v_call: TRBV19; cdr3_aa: ASSSGDYWNTGELF
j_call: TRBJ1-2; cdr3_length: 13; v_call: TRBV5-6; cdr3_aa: ASSFSEGLHYGYT
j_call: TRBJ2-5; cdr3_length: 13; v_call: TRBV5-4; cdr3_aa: ASSLAGDVRETQY